This T cell receptor beta chain appears in the sequencing data of a study of T cells expressing NK-cell markers. Study as a whole: Repertoire data for TCR beta were derived from sorted T cells (CD3+CD56+NKG2C+, CD3+CD56+NKG2C- and CD3+CD56-NKG2C+).

Comments on this clonotype: Its target is unknown.

Study results and limitations: In a group of 5 or 6 donors, dominant NKG2C+ clonotypes represented 1.0-7.0% of CD8+ T cells. The same clonotypes also predominated in the CD3+CD56-NKG2C+ fraction of four donors.

Germline CDR1 and CDR2: MNHEY and SMNVEV (reference sequence). The CDR3 has 16 residues. The authors generated TCR beta cDNA through 5'RACE template switching with UMIs. TCRdb processed the 5' RACE reads again and assigns one entry to each CDR3 protein, with no DNA. This specimen shows 150,000 to 180,000 distinct CDR3 sequences; the ten leading clones hold 37%. The source is a woman aged 45 to 65 in good health. The sequenced sample was blood T cells: a sorted CD56 or NKG2C T cell subset, CD4+ or CD8+ T cells, or bulk PBMC T cells (not recorded which). This chain links TRBV27 with TRBJ2-7; TCRdb names TRBD1, which stays unverified in the absence of DNA. The CDR3 protein is CASSSPRNQFPYEQYF.